Sequencing of this T cell receptor (beta chain) was carried out in a study of T cell responses to AZD1222 COVID-19 vaccine. TCRdb keeps only in-frame clones here, not all; method: immunoSEQ multiplex PCR. The table lists around 63,000 clones, 65% to 90% of them singletons. Trimming left V 6 bases short and J 7 bases short, with 15 bases between. CDR1 is SGHAT, CDR2 FQNNGV, per germline. There are 13 residues in the CDR3. This rearrangement joins TRBV11-2 to TRBJ2-5; tentatively, D is TRBD1 (6 bases). The sequence came from an adult in good health. Sequenced here: peripheral blood, sampled on day 0 of AZD1222 vaccination. CDR3 region: CASSENREGTQYF. In DNA, the CDR3 is TGTGCCAGCAGTGAAAACAGGGAAGGGACCCAGTACTTC.